The text below deals with one TCR beta chain. The antigen remains undetermined. PCR involved 60 Vbeta and 13 Jbeta primers. Generated by immunoSEQ multiplex PCR, the TCRdb table keeps only in-frame clones and is missing some. Seen here are about 160,000 clones, 60% to 80% observed once, and the top ten hold more than 1.4%. These data originate in a study of cytomegalovirus exposure and HLA in healthy donors. The study, taken as a whole, reports: Investigators reported 150 to 200 TCR beta chains as tied to cytomegalovirus.

Sequenced material: PBMCs. The receptor comes from a male donor in good health and CMV-seronegative.

The DNA for the CDR3 is TGTGCCAGCAGCTTGGCCTGGGCCAAGCGGACTGAAGCTTTCTTT. This encodes CASSLAWAKRTEAFF. The chain links TRBV5-5 to TRBJ1-1; no firm D call. CDR1 is SGHKS, CDR2 YYEKEE, per germline (reference sequence). The CDR3 has 15 residues. Trimming took 0 bases from V and 5 from J, leaving 14 bases between them.